This entry is about one T cell receptor beta chain. The antigen is not known. The method was immunoSEQ multiplex PCR; TCRdb's version includes in-frame clones alone and lacks a portion of them. In the table there are around 62,000 clones, about 89% of which are singletons. CDR1 and CDR2 (germline): SGHTA, FQGNSA. The CDR3 loop spans 15 amino acids. J was trimmed by 3 bases and V by 7 bases; bases with no gene match: 12. This record belongs to a study of OX40 agonist ivuxolimab in advanced cancers. Study-level background: Partial responses were achieved by three patients, of whom one had hepatocellular carcinoma and two had cutaneous melanoma. General study points: With doses of 0.1 to 3.0 mg/kg, CD4+ and CD8+ blood T cells had undergone clonal expansion by week 6.

With autoimmune disease history or systemic immunosuppression, patients were excluded. The source is an adult with an advanced solid tumor such as melanoma, head and neck, liver or kidney cancer. V is TRBV7-2 and J is TRBJ2-7, with 7 positions matching TRBD2. The sample in question was CD4+ or CD8+ T cells sorted from blood, obtained in a trial of the OX40 agonist ivuxolimab. CDR3 DNA sequence: TGTGCCAGCACCCTTGAGGCGGGAGCGCTCTACGAGCAGTACTTC. It is translated as CASTLEAGALYEQYF.